The 27 T cell receptor beta chains in this list originate from one sample, sequenced in a study of type 1 regulatory T cells. TCRdb called the reads again in MiXCR, with one record for every CDR3 protein. The table lists about 42,000 distinct CDR3 sequences, 10% to 15% of them singletons, with approximately 8% in the top ten. Antigens for these TCRs are unknown. Sequencing input: cultured non-Tr1 T cells, either the whole culture or a sorted T cell fraction (not recorded which). The receptors derive from a human donor in good health.

This clonotype appeared a few times. The CDR3 nucleotides read TGTGCCAGCAGCTTGGGATCAGGGGCCAACTATGGCTACACCTTC. Translation gives CASSLGSGANYGYTF. J is TRBJ1-2 and V is TRBV7-2; maybe TRBD1 (6 bases). The V end lost 3 bases, the J end lost 2 bases, and 13 bases lay between the germline ends. Germline CDR1 reads SGHTA; CDR2 reads FQGNSA. This CDR3 spans 15 amino acids.

Ten or more counts support this clonotype. The chain employs TRBV18 and TRBJ2-7; D ambiguous. V shed 3 bases and J shed 3 bases, with 12 bases lying between them. Germline CDR1 KGHSH, CDR2 LQKENI. The CDR3 totals 14 residues. CDR3 sequence (DNA): TGTGCCAGCTCACCCCGTGAAGCCAGCTACGAGCAGTACTTC. This sequence encodes CASSPREASYEQYF.

The chain uses TRBV7-2 and TRBJ2-7, with 12 bases matching TRBD2. V shed 2 bases and J 6 bases; nucleotides not matched to a gene: 5. The CDR3 has 15 amino acids. Germline CDR1 and CDR2: SGHTA and FQGNSA. The CDR3 nucleotides read TGTGCCAGCAGCTTAAGGACTAGCGGGAACCTCGAGCAGTACTTC. As protein: CASSLRTSGNLEQYF.

CDR3: CSARDQGSGIDEQYF. The CDR3 nucleotides are TGCAGTGCTAGAGATCAGGGTAGCGGGATAGACGAGCAGTACTTC. The rearrangement uses TRBV20-1 and TRBJ2-7; 8 bases are shared with TRBD2. Trimming removed 0 bases from V and 5 bases from J; junction bases left unmatched: 9. This CDR3 comprises 15 residues. CDR1 is DFQATT and CDR2 is SNEGSKA in the germline V gene (reference sequence).

V usage is TRBV30 and J usage is TRBJ1-1, with D perhaps matching TRBD1 (5 bases). The length of the CDR3 is 15 residues. Germline V gene data show CDR1 as GTSNPN and CDR2 as SVGIG (reference sequence). Trimming pared 4 bases from V and 0 bases from J, leaving 15 bases between. CDR3 in DNA: TGTGCCTGGAAACCTGTAGCAGGGTTGAACACTGAAGCTTTCTTT. Translation gives CAWKPVAGLNTEAFF.

Ten or more counts support this clonotype. V is TRBV15 and J is TRBJ1-5, with 8 bases that match TRBD1. The CDR3 is 16 residues long. Trimming removed 4 bases from V and 7 bases from J; junction bases left unmatched: 12. CDR1 and CDR2 from the germline V gene are LNHNV and YYDKDF (reference sequence). The CDR3 loop is CATSILGTGGGQPQHF. The CDR3, as DNA: TGTGCCACCAGCATCCTAGGGACAGGAGGGGGGCAGCCCCAGCATTTT.

This clonotype was observed a few times. The CDR3 DNA sequence: TGCAGTGCTAGAGATGAGGGGCGACAGGGGGCGAACACCGGGGAGCTGTTTTTT. This gives the protein CSARDEGRQGANTGELFF. The chain links TRBV20-1 to TRBJ2-2, with 9 bases that match TRBD1. Germline CDR1 DFQATT, CDR2 SNEGSKA (reference sequence). The junction had 8 bases not matched to a gene; V was cut back by 0 bases and J by 0 bases. The CDR3 covers 18 residues.

This clonotype came up many times. The genes are TRBV28 and TRBJ2-5; D possibly corresponds to TRBD1 (6 bases). Per germline, CDR1 MDHEN and CDR2 SYDVKM. The CDR3 consists of 15 residues. V lost 1 base and J lost 6, with 15 bases in between. CDR3 sequence: CASSLSGARMKTQYF. The CDR3 nucleotides read TGTGCCAGCAGTTTATCAGGGGCGAGAATGAAGACCCAGTACTTC.

Only a few counts were recorded for this clonotype. The J gene is TRBJ2-7, the V gene TRBV7-9, with 7 bases fitting TRBD1. CDR1 is SEHNR, CDR2 FQNEAQ, per germline (reference sequence). J was trimmed by 4 bases and V by 5 bases; bases with no gene match: 2. The CDR3 covers 12 residues. This chain's CDR3 is CASSRGLYEQYF. For the CDR3, the DNA is TGTGCCAGCAGCAGGGGGCTTTACGAGCAGTACTTC.

This clonotype was counted ten times or more. The chain couples TRBV18 to TRBJ1-1; a possible D gene is TRBD1 (6 bases). With 3 bases removed from V and 8 bases from J, the gap between germline ends came to 16 bases. This CDR3 contains 14 residues. Germline loops: CDR1 KGHSH, CDR2 LQKENI. CDR3 protein: CASSPRNRDGEAFF. DNA of the CDR3: TGTGCCAGCTCACCCCGGAACAGGGATGGGGAAGCTTTCTTT.

This clonotype was seen only a few times. The rearrangement links TRBV7-9 to TRBJ2-5; 11 nucleotides line up with TRBD2. The germline CDR1 and CDR2 sequences are SEHNR and FQNEAQ (reference sequence). CDR3 size: 17 residues. V lost 1 base to trimming and J lost 3 bases; unmatched junction nucleotides: 7. As DNA, the CDR3 is TGTGCCAGCAGCTTAGGAAGGCTAGCGGGAGGTGAAGAGACCCAGTACTTC. It specifies CASSLGRLAGGEETQYF.

This clonotype was recorded many times. The CDR3 DNA reads TGTGCCAGCTCACCGGCTAGCGGGAGCACTGAGCAGTTCTTC. This codes for CASSPASGSTEQFF. The V call is TRBV18, the J call TRBJ2-1; 10 bases align to TRBD2. The CDR3 contains 14 residues. J was trimmed by 9 bases and V by 3 bases; bases with no gene match: 5. Germline CDR1 and CDR2: KGHSH and LQKENI.

This clonotype has at least ten counts. This rearrangement joins TRBV7-6 to TRBJ2-3, with D hard to call. Germline assignment: CDR1 SGHVS and CDR2 FNYEAQ. The CDR3 loop spans 12 amino acids. The V end was cut by 4 bases, the J end by 6 bases, with 8 bases between. CDR3 sequence (DNA): TGTGCCAGCAGCTCTCAGGCGGATACGCAGTATTTT. It translates to CASSSQADTQYF.

Remarks on this clonotype: A clone one base away is much larger, so this may be a read error. The rearrangement links TRBV12-3 or TRBV12-4 to TRBJ2-3; weak D call: TRBD2 (6 bases). The CDR3 is 14 residues long. V lost 1 base, J lost 6 bases, and 11 bases lay in between. The CDR3 region is CASSLGRGSDTQYF. The CDR3 DNA reads as TGTGCCAGCAGTTTAGGTCGGGGGTCGGATACGCAGTATTTT.

In the case of this clonotype: A much larger clone is a single base away; this may be a read error. This chain connects TRBV2 to TRBJ2-1; D not certain. This CDR3 comprises 12 residues. The germline CDR1 and CDR2 sequences are SNHLY and FYNNEI. CDR3: CASSVSYNEQLF. The CDR3 DNA is TGTGCCAGCAGTGTTTCCTACAATGAGCAGCTCTTC.

In this sample, this clonotype turned up many times. V and J are TRBV12-3 or TRBV12-4 and TRBJ2-1, with D possibly being TRBD2 (6 bases). This CDR3 comprises 13 residues. Trimming took 3 bases from V and 9 from J, leaving 12 bases between them. The CDR3 DNA reads TGTGCCAGCAGTTTGGGTCGGGAGAGTGAGCAGTTCTTC. Its protein product is CASSLGRESEQFF.

Ten or more counts support this clonotype. The chain combines TRBV29-1 with TRBJ1-2; the match to TRBD1 covers 8 bases. The germline gives CDR1 SQVTM, CDR2 ANQGSEA. This CDR3 has 14 residues. With V trimmed by 3 bases and J by 4 bases, 7 bases remained unmatched. The CDR3 region is CSVEPLGQVYGYTF. CDR3 bases: TGCAGCGTTGAGCCTTTGGGACAGGTCTATGGCTACACCTTC.

CDR3 in amino acids: CASSLLAAPNTGELFF. CDR3 sequence (DNA): TGTGCCAGCAGCTTATTAGCGGCTCCGAACACCGGGGAGCTGTTTTTT. The chain is built from TRBV7-8 and TRBJ2-2; tentatively, D is TRBD2 (6 bases). The CDR3 has 16 residues. Looked up from germline, CDR1 is SGHVS and CDR2 is FQNEAQ. Trimming removed 2 bases at V and 0 bases at J, with 10 bases between. The whole variable domain, filled in from reference TRBV7-8 and TRBJ2-2, reads GAGVSQSPRYKVAKRGQDVALRCDPISGHVSLFWYQQALGQGPEFLTYFQNEAQLDKSGLPSDRFFAERPEGSVSTLKIQRTQQEDSAVYLCASSLLAAPNTGELFFGEGSRLTVL.

This clonotype showed up just a few times. The genes are TRBV2 and TRBJ2-1; TRBD1 might be the D (5 bases). Germline lookup yields CDR1 SNHLY and CDR2 FYNNEI. This CDR3 has 14 residues. Trimming pared 4 bases from V and 6 bases from J, leaving 13 bases between. CDR3 loop: CASSGTGVGNEQFF. In DNA form, the CDR3 reads TGTGCCAGCAGTGGCACAGGAGTGGGCAATGAGCAGTTCTTC. Combining the CDR3 with reference TRBV2 and TRBJ2-1 gives the whole variable domain EPEVTQTPSHQVTQMGQEVILRCVPISNHLYFYWYRQILGQKVEFLVSFYNNEISEKSEIFDDQFSVERPDGSNFTLKIRSTKLEDSAMYFCASSGTGVGNEQFFGPGTRLTVL.

This chain connects TRBV6-2 or TRBV6-3 to TRBJ2-5; D not resolved. CDR3 size: 11 residues. Per the germline V gene, CDR1 is MNHEY and CDR2 is SVGEGT. Trimming took off 1 base at V and 5 bases at J, with 2 bases between the two ends. The CDR3 DNA follows: TGTGCCAGCAGTTACTTGGAGACCCAGTACTTC. This codes for CASSYLETQYF.

The V and J genes are TRBV15 and TRBJ2-1, with 10 bases aligning to TRBD2. Germline V gives CDR1 LNHNV, CDR2 YYDKDF (reference sequence). The CDR3 is made up of 17 amino acids. Trimming at V came to 0 bases and at J to 8 bases, leaving 10 bases not matched to a gene. The CDR3 sequence: CATSRDISGRWKDEQFF. The DNA of the CDR3 is TGTGCCACCAGCAGAGACATTAGCGGGAGGTGGAAAGATGAGCAGTTCTTC.

This clonotype was seen only a few times. V usage is TRBV5-1 and J usage is TRBJ2-7; D call uncertain. Per the germline V gene, CDR1 is SGHRS and CDR2 is YFSETQ. V lost 0 bases and J lost 2, with 6 bases in between. This CDR3 is built from 13 residues. The CDR3 region has the DNA TGCGCCAGCAGCTTGGGCCCGACCTACGAGCAGTACTTC. Protein product: CASSLGPTYEQYF.

This clonotype appeared many times. The chain uses TRBV7-3 and TRBJ1-6; D remains ambiguous. Germline lookup yields CDR1 SGHTA and CDR2 FQGTGA. The germline V and J ends were trimmed by 2 bases and 8 bases, with 13 bases remaining between them. The CDR3 contains 15 residues. The CDR3 loop is CASSLGPQEHSPLHF. For the CDR3, the DNA is TGTGCCAGCAGCTTAGGTCCGCAGGAACATTCACCCCTCCACTTT.

This clonotype was recorded at least ten times. The CDR3 reads CASSLVGDTQYF. The CDR3 nucleotides are TGTGCCAGCAGTTTAGTAGGGGATACGCAGTATTTT. The chain links TRBV12-3 or TRBV12-4 to TRBJ2-3; D is unresolved. Trimming took off 1 base at V and 6 bases at J, with 5 bases between the two ends. CDR3 length: 12 residues.

This clonotype was recorded at least ten times. The chain couples TRBV2 to TRBJ1-2; no firm D call. Deletions cut 2 bases from V and 6 bases from J, with 7 bases between. The CDR3 spans 12 residues. The germline V gene has CDR1 SNHLY and CDR2 FYNNEI. The CDR3 nucleotides read TGTGCCAGCAGTGAACTAAGGAATGGCTACACCTTC. This gives the protein CASSELRNGYTF.

The rearrangement joins TRBV7-2 to TRBJ1-1, with no clear D. V was clipped by 5 bases and J by 6 bases, with 22 bases between them. Per germline, CDR1 SGHTA and CDR2 FQGNSA. The CDR3 loop spans 16 amino acids. CDR3 bases: TGTGCCAGCAGCCCGGGTGAGGGTTGGCAAAGAGCTGAAGCTTTCTTT. This translates into CASSPGEGWQRAEAFF.

This clonotype has more than one count but fewer than ten. V usage is TRBV13 and J usage is TRBJ2-1; 14 bases align to TRBD2. The CDR3 has 17 amino acids. The germline CDR1 and CDR2 sequences are PRHDT and FYEKMQ (reference sequence). Trimming at V came to 5 bases and at J to 6 bases, leaving 9 bases not matched to a gene. CDR3: CASSTPGLAGVTNEQFF. The CDR3 nucleotides read TGTGCCAGCAGCACCCCGGGACTAGCGGGAGTTACCAATGAGCAGTTCTTC.